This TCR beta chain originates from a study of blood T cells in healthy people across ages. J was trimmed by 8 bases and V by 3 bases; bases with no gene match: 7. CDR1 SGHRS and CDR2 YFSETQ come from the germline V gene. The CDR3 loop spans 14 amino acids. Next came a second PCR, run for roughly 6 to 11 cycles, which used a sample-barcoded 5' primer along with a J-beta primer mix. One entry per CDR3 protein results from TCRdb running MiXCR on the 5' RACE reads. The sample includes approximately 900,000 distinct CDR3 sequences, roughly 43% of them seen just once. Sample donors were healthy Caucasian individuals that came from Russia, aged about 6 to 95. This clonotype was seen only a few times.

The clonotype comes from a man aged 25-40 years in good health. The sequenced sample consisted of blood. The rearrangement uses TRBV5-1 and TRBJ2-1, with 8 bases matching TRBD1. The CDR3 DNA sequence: TGCGCCAGCAGCTCAAGGACAGGGAAGGATGAGCAGTTCTTC. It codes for CASSSRTGKDEQFF. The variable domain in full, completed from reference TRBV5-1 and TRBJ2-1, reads KAGVTQTPRYLIKTRGQQVTLSCSPISGHRSVSWYQQTPGQGLQFLFEYFSETQRNKGNFPGRFSGRQFSNSRSEMNVSTLELGDSALYLCASSSRTGKDEQFFGPGTRLTVL.